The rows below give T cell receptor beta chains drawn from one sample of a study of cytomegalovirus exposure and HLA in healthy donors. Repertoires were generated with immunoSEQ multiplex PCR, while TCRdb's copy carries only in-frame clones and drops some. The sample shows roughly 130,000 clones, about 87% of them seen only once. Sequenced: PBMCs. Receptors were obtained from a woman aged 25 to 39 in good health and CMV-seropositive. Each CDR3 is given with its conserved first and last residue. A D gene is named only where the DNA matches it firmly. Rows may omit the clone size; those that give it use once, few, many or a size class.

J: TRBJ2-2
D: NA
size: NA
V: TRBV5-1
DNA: TGCGCCAGCAGCTTGGTTCGGGGGGCGACCGGGGAGCTGTTTTTT
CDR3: CASSLVRGATGELFF

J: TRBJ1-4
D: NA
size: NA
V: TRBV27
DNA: TGTGCCAGCAGTTCCGAGACAAGACCGTATCTATCTAATGAAAAACTGTTTTTT
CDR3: CASSSETRPYLSNEKLFF

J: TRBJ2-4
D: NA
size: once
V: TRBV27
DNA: TGTGCCAGCAGTTTATCGTGGCAGGGCAAAAACATTCAGTACTTC
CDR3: CASSLSWQGKNIQYF

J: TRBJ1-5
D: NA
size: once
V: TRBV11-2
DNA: TGTGCCAGCCGAGGGTGGGAGGGACCCCAGCATTTT
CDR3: CASRGWEGPQHF

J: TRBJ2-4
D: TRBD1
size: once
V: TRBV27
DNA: TGTGCCAGCAGTCCCCAGGTCCCACAGGGGGACATTCAGTACTTC
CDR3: CASSPQVPQGDIQYF

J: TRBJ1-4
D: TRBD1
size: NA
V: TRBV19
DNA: TGTGCCAGTAGGCCGACAGGGTTGGGTGAAAAACTGTTTTTT
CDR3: CASRPTGLGEKLFF

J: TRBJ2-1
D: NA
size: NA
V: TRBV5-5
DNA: TGTGCCAGCAGCTATCAGGGGGGAATCTACAATGAGCAGTTCTTC
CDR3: CASSYQGGIYNEQFF

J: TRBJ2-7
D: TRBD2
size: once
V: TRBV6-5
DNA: TGTGCCAGCAGTTACTCCCTAGGACTAGCGGGAGATGAGCAGTACTTC
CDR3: CASSYSLGLAGDEQYF

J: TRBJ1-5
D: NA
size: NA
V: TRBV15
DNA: TGTGCCACCAGCAGAGATTCCGGGACTGATCAGCCCCAGCATTTT
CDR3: CATSRDSGTDQPQHF

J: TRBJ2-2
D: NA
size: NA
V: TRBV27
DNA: TGTGCCAGCAGTTCTCGTCCATCCTATGCGAACACCGGGGAGCTGTTTTTT
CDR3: CASSSRPSYANTGELFF

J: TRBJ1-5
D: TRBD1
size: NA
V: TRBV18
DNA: TGTGCCAGCTCACCCACAGGGGATCAGCCCCAGCATTTT
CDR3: CASSPTGDQPQHF

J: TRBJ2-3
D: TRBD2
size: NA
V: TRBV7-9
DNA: TGTGCCAGCAGCTTACTAGCGGGAGGAACAGATACGCAGTATTTT
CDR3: CASSLLAGGTDTQYF

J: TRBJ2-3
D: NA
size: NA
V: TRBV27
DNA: TGTGCCAGCAGTTTATCAGGGCGGGGCCACGATACGCAGTATTTT
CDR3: CASSLSGRGHDTQYF

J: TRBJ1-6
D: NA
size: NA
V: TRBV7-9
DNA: TGTGCCAGCAGCAACGACAGGCTTCATTCACCCCTCCACTTT
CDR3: CASSNDRLHSPLHF

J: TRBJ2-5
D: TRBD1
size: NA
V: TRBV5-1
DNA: TGCGCCAGCAGCTTCTACAGGGGGGAGACCCAGTACTTC
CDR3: CASSFYRGETQYF

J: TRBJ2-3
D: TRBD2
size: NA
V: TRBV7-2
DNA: TGTGCCAGCAGCCATAGGGACTACACAGATACGCAGTATTTT
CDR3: CASSHRDYTDTQYF

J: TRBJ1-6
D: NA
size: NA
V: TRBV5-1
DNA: TGCGCCAGCAGCTTGGGGAGACCCGACGATTCACCCCTCCACTTT
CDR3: CASSLGRPDDSPLHF

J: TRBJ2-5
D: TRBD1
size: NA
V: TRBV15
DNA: TGTGCCACCAGCAGAGGACAGGGGCTGGGAGAGACCCAGTACTTC
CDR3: CATSRGQGLGETQYF

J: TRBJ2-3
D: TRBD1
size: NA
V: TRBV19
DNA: TGTGCCAGTAGTCTCGGGACAGGGATTGATACGCAGTATTTT
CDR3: CASSLGTGIDTQYF

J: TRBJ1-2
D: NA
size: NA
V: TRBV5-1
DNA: TGCGCCAGCAGCTTGCAGGGTTGGGACTATGGCTACACCTTC
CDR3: CASSLQGWDYGYTF

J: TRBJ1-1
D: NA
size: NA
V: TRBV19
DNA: TGTGCCAGTAGTAGCCGGGGGGATGAAGCTTTCTTT
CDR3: CASSSRGDEAFF

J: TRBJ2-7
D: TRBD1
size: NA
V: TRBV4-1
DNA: TGCGCCAGCAGCCGGCTCAGCGGGACAGGGTCCGATATGTTCGAGCAGTACTTC
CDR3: CASSRLSGTGSDMFEQYF

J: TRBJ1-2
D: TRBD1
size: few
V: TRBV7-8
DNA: TGTGCCAGCAGCTCCTACAGGGGGCGCTTCTATGGCTACACCTTC
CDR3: CASSSYRGRFYGYTF

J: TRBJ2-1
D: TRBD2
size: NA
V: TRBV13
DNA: TGTGCCAGCAGCCGACGAGACTACCCGGATCGCGGGGGGGTGAATGAGCAGTTCTTC
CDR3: CASSRRDYPDRGGVNEQFF